This TCR beta chain was recovered during a study of blood T cell repertoires in COVID-19 (dated by TCRdb to the early 2020s). A note on the overall study: Samples covering the acute and convalescent phases of COVID-19 were provided by collaborators in the United States, Italy and Spain. Nearly every sample came with metadata listing a de-identified subject ID, COVID-19 status, age in years and sex. A freely available public database, intended as a resource for researchers studying the immune response to SARS-CoV-2, is where the repertoires were released. Samples were obtained from the ongoing ImmuneRACE study (first 160 participants) and from about 1,300 subjects provided by 6 global collaborators. The dataset comprised deeply sampled blood TCRbeta repertoires from subjects exposed to, actively infected with, or recovered from COVID-19. The material from the prospective study consisted of cDNA or gDNA derived from T cells, B-cell-depleted T cells, or PBMCs. Where available, HLA class I and class II types were taken from metadata supplied by the sample provider and were not determined by assay-based typing. Results the study describes overall, beyond this receptor: The amount of clinical and demographic metadata varied by source and participant and was provided uncurated.

The CDR3 holds 14 amino acids from the cysteine to the phenylalanine. CDR3 DNA is the only sequence kept; it has 42 bases, read in frame from the first base. The germline V gene specifies SGHRS as CDR1 and YFSETQ as CDR2. V sheds 0 bases and J sheds 6 bases, leaving 10 bases between their ends. TCRbeta CDR3 regions were amplified from genomic DNA using the immunoSEQ Assay, a bias-controlled multiplex PCR. In the authors' own workflow: The number of nucleated cells in each sample was estimated from the amplification of reference gene primers within the assay. To quantify the absolute abundance of each unique TCRbeta CDR3 rearrangement, sequence reads were collapsed and filtered. For each sample, productive Simpson clonality was calculated as the square root of Simpson's diversity index over productive rearrangements. TCRdb holds this immuneACCESS table with in-frame rearrangements only. Some clones are missing; in checked studies, unresolved V genes explain under half, and the rest has no known cause. V and J calls and clone size come straight from that table; D and trimming were deduced from the DNA. The sample table lists tens of thousands of clones, 84% of them with a count of one. The ten most abundant clones make up over 35% of the sample.

A remark on this clone: The target of this receptor is not known. No base quality information exists; no much larger clone differs at one position.

Each collaborating institution followed its own protocols to collect whole blood in K2EDTA tubes. Collaborator samples were shipped for TCRbeta analysis as frozen whole blood, isolated PBMCs, or DNA extracted from either sample type. This chain is built from TRBV5-1 and TRBJ2-1; TRBD2 is a weak D gene call, 6 bases matching. The sequenced sample was peripheral blood. The TCR originated in a man between 65 and 85 years old with acute or convalescent COVID-19. In nucleotides, the sequence is TGCGCCAGCAGCTTGGAGGACTACCTCAATGAGCAGTTCTTC. It encodes CASSLEDYLNEQFF. The CDR3 plus the reference TRBV5-1 and TRBJ2-1 genes for the other parts give the full variable domain: KAGVTQTPRYLIKTRGQQVTLSCSPISGHRSVSWYQQTPGQGLQFLFEYFSETQRNKGNFPGRFSGRQFSNSRSEMNVSTLELGDSALYLCASSLEDYLNEQFFGPGTRLTVL.